A selection of T cell receptor beta chains follows, all from one sample in a study of post-analysis software for immune sequencing data. MiXCR, run by TCRdb on the PCR reads, gives a single entry per CDR3 protein. The table lists about 820,000 distinct CDR3 sequences, about 53% of them singletons. The specimen was blood. Receptors originate from a girl aged 10 to 17 with multiple sclerosis. The CDR3 runs from the conserved cysteine through the conserved F or W. D genes are given only for firm matches. Size tells how often a clone was seen (once, few, many) or the class of an expanded clone, and some rows leave it out.

v_call,d_call,clone_size,j_call,cdr3_aa,cdr3_nt
TRBV5-1,TRBD1,-,TRBJ1-4,CASGAGTGSEKLFF,TGCGCCAGCGGGGCCGGGACAGGGAGTGAAAAACTGTTTTTT
TRBV10-3,TRBD1,-,TRBJ1-2,CAISESTRTGNGYTF,TGTGCCATCAGTGAGTCGACCAGGACAGGGAACGGCTACACCTTC
TRBV25-1,-,few,TRBJ2-7,CASSNIGYYEQYF,TGTGCCAGCAGTAACATAGGCTACTACGAGCAGTACTTC
TRBV29-1,-,-,TRBJ2-1,CSVEPLSSYNEQYF,TGCAGCGTAGAGCCCCTAAGCTCCTACAATGAGCAGTACTTT
TRBV29-1,-,-,TRBJ2-7,CSVAPGINYEQYF,TGCAGCGTTGCCCCAGGGATCAACTACGAGCAGTACTTC
TRBV14,-,-,TRBJ2-5,CASSQMTGETQYF,TGTGCCAGCAGCCAAATGACCGGAGAGACCCAGTACTTC
TRBV12-3/TRBV12-4,-,-,TRBJ2-7,CASGTTASYEQYF,TGTGCAAGCGGTACTACAGCCTCCTACGAGCAGTACTTC
TRBV5-1,-,-,TRBJ1-2,CASSSHTSAGYTF,TGCGCCAGCAGTTCCCATACGTCTGCTGGCTACACCTTC
TRBV5-1,-,-,TRBJ2-5,CASSLFLAETQYF,TGCGCCAGCAGCTTGTTTCTGGCAGAGACCCAGTACTTC
TRBV2,-,-,TRBJ2-7,CASSVGFPSYEQYF,TGTGCCAGCAGTGTCGGGTTCCCCTCCTACGAGCAGTACTTC
TRBV12-3/TRBV12-4,TRBD2,few,TRBJ2-7,CASSDIAGYHEQYF,TGTGCCAGCAGTGACATAGCGGGATACCACGAGCAGTACTTC
TRBV4-2,-,few,TRBJ2-7,CASSPRWGGNYYEQYF,TGTGCCAGCAGCCCCCGCTGGGGCGGGAACTACTACGAGCAGTACTTC
TRBV29-1,-,-,TRBJ1-4,CSVARGVGEKLFF,TGCAGCGTTGCTCGGGGGGTAGGGGAAAAACTGTTTTTT
TRBV7-3,-,-,TRBJ2-1,CASSPGARGRDEQFF,TGTGCCAGCAGCCCCGGGGCTAGAGGGCGGGATGAGCAGTTCTTC
TRBV2,TRBD1,few,TRBJ2-6,CAGDRVGFGANVLTF,TGTGCCGGGGACAGGGTCGGATTTGGGGCCAACGTCCTGACTTTC
TRBV6-6,-,once,TRBJ2-7,CASSFLPRAVSSYVQYF,TGTGCCAGCAGTTTTCTCCCCAGGGCGGTAAGCTCCTACGTGCAGTACTTC
TRBV27,TRBD2,-,TRBJ2-5,CASSFGGGRETQYF,TGTGCCAGCAGTTTCGGCGGGGGGAGGGAGACCCAGTACTTC
TRBV9,-,-,TRBJ2-1,CASSVAGSHVDEQFF,TGTGCCAGCAGCGTAGCGGGGTCCCACGTCGATGAGCAGTTCTTC